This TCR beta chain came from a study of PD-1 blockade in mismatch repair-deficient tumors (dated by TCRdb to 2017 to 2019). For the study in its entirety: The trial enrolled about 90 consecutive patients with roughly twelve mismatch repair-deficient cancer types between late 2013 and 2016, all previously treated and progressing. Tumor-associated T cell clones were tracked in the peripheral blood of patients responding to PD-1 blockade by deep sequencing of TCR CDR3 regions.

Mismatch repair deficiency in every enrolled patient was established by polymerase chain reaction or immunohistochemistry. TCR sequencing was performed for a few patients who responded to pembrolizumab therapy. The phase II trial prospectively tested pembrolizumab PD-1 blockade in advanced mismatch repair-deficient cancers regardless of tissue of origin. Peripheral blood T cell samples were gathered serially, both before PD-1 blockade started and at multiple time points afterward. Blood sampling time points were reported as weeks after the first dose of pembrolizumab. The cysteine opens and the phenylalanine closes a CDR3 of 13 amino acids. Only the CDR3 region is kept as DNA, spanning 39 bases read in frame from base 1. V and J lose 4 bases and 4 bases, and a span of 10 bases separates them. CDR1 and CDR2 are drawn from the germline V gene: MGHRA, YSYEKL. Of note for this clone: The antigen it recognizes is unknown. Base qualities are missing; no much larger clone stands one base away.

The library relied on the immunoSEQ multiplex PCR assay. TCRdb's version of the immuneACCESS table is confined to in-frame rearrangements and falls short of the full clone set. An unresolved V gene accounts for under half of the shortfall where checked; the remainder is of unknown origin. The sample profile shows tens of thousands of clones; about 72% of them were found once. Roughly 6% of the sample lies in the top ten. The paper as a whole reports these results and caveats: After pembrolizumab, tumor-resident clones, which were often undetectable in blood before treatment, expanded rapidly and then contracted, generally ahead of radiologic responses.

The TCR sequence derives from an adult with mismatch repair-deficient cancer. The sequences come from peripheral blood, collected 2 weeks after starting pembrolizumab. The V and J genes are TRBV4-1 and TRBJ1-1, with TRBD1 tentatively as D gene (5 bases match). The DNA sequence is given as TGCGCCAGCAGCCCTTCGGGGGTCACTGAAGCTTTCTTT. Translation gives CASSPSGVTEAFF.